Given below is one T cell receptor (beta chain) in context. The sample comes from a study of blood T cell repertoires in COVID-19. Sequenced by immunoSEQ multiplex PCR; TCRdb stores in-frame clones only, minus some. This table holds a few hundred thousand clones, 80% to 90% found once. The V end lost 4 bases, the J end lost 8 bases, and 30 bases lay between the germline ends. CDR3 size: 19 residues. Per the germline V gene, CDR1 is MNHNS and CDR2 is SASEGT. Recruits, aged roughly 18 to 95 years, lived in around 24 US areas. The TCR sequence derives from a woman in her fifties or sixties with acute COVID-19. The V call is TRBV6-1, the J call TRBJ2-1, with D perhaps being TRBD1 or TRBD2 (10 bases each). The sample taken for sequencing was PBMCs or T cells enriched from blood (not recorded which). Here the CDR3 DNA reads TGTGCCAGCAGTGGGACAGGGGGAAATAGCGGGAGGAAGAGATATGAGCAGTTCTTC. Amino acids: CASSGTGGNSGRKRYEQFF.